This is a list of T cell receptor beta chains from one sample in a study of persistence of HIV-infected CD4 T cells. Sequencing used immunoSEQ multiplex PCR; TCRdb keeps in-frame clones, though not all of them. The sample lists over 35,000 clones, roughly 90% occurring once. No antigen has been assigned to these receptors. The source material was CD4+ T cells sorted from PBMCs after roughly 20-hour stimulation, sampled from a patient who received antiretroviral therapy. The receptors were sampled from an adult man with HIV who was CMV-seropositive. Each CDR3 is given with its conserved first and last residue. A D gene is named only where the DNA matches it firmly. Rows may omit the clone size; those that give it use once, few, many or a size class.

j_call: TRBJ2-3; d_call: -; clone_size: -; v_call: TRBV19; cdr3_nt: TGTGCCAGTAGCCGAGAGAGCCGGGGCACAGATACGCAGTATTTT; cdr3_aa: CASSRESRGTDTQYF
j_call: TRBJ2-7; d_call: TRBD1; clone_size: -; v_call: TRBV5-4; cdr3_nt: TGTGCCAGCAGCCGAGGGGGGACAGGGAATGGCGAGCAGTACTTC; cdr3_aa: CASSRGGTGNGEQYF
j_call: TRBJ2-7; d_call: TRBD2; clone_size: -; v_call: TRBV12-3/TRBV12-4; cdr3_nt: TGTGCCAGCTTGGGGGGGGCCTACGAGCAGTACTTC; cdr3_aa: CASLGGAYEQYF
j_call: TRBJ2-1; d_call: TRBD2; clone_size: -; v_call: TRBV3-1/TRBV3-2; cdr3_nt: TGTGCCAGCAGCCAAGATGGGCTGTCTAGCGGGGATTACAATGAGCAGTTCTTC; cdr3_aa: CASSQDGLSSGDYNEQFF
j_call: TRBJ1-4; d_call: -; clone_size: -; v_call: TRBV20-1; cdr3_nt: TGCAGTGCTAGTGAGGGGGATGAAAAACTGTTTTTT; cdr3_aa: CSASEGDEKLFF
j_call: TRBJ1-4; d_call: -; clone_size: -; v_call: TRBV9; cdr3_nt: TGTGCCAGCAGCGAAAGGCCCATAGGTGTGGATGAAAAACTGTTTTTT; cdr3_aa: CASSERPIGVDEKLFF
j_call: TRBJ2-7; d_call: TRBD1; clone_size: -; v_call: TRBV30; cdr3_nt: TGTGCCTGGAGCTTACAGGGGCCCTACGAGCAGTACTTC; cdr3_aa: CAWSLQGPYEQYF
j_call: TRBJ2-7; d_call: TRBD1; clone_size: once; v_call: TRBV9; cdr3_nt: TGTGCCAGCAGCCCAGGGGGACAGCGGTCCTACGAGCAGTACTTC; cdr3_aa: CASSPGGQRSYEQYF
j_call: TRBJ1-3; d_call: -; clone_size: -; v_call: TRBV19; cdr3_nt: TGTGCCAGTAGTCCCTCGTCCGGCTCTGGAAACACCATATATTTT; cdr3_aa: CASSPSSGSGNTIYF
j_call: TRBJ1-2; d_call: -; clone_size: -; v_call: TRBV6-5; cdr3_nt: TGTGCCAGCACCATAAGGGGACCGGCCGGCTATGGCTACACCTTC; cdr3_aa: CASTIRGPAGYGYTF
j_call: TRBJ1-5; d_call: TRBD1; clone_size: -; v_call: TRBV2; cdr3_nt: TGTGCCAGCAGTTCACAGGGGGAAGGTCAGCCCCAGCATTTT; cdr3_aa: CASSSQGEGQPQHF
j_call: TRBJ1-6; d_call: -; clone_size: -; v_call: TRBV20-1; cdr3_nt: TGCAGTGCTAGTGGCGGTTATAATTCACCCCTCCACTTT; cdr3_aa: CSASGGYNSPLHF
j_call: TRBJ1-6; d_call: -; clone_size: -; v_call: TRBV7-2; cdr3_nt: TGTGCCAGCAGCTTAGCGACCAGCGGGCGTAATTCACCCCTCCACTTT; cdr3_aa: CASSLATSGRNSPLHF
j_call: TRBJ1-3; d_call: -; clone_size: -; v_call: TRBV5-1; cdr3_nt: TGCGCCAGCAGCTTGGGGCAGTCACCCGGAAACACCATATATTTT; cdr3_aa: CASSLGQSPGNTIYF
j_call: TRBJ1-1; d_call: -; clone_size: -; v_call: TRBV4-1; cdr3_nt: TGCGCCAGCAGCCAAGGGGTACCGCCGCAAGCTTTCTTT; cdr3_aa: CASSQGVPPQAFF
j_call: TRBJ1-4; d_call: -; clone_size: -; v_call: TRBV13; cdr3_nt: TGTGCCAGCAAGGAAAAAAGAAAAGCGGATAATGAAAAACTGTTTTTT; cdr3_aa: CASKEKRKADNEKLFF
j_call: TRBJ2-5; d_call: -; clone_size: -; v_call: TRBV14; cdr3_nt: TGTGCCAGCAGCCAAAACCGGGGACAAGAGACCCAGTACTTC; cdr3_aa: CASSQNRGQETQYF
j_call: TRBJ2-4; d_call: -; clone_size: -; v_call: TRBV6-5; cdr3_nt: TGTGCCAGCAGTTACTCGGCCTTTCGCGCCAAAAACATTCAGTACTTC; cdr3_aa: CASSYSAFRAKNIQYF
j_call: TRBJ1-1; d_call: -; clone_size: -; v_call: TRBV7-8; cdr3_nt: TGTGCCAGCAGCCTCGAACTTGGTGAAGCTTTCTTT; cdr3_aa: CASSLELGEAFF
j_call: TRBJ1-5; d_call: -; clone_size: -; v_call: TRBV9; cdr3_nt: TGTGCCAGCAGCGCTTCGGGATCGGCCAATCAGCCCCAGCATTTT; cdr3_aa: CASSASGSANQPQHF
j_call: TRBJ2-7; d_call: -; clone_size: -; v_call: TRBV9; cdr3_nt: TGTGCCAGCAGCCCGGGGGGCACCCTTGGGCAGTACTTC; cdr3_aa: CASSPGGTLGQYF
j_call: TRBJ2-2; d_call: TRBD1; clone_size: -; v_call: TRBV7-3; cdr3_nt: TGTGCCAGCAGAATGCCGGGACAGGGGAACACCGGGGAGCTGTTTTTT; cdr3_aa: CASRMPGQGNTGELFF
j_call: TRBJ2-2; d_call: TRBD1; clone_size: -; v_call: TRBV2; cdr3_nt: TGTGCCAGCAGTGGGGTAGACAGGGGGCGGACCGGGGAGCTGTTTTTT; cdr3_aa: CASSGVDRGRTGELFF
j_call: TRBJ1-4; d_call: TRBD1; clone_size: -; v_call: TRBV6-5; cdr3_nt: TGTGCCAGCTTGAGGGGGCGAACTAATGAAAAACTGTTTTTT; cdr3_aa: CASLRGRTNEKLFF
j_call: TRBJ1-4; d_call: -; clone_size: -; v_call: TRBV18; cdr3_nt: TGTGCCAGCTCACCAGCCAGGGGTGGTGAAAAACTGTTTTTT; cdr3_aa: CASSPARGGEKLFF
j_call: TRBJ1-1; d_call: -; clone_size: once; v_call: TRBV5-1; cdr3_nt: TGCGCCAGCAGCTTGGGCCAGTCGAACACTGAAGCTTTCTTT; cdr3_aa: CASSLGQSNTEAFF
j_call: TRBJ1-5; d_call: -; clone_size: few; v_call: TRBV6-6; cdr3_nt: TGTGCCACCACGTTGGGCAGATATAGCAATCAGCCCCAGCATTTT; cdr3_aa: CATTLGRYSNQPQHF
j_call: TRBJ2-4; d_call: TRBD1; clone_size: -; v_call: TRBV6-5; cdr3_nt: TGTGCCAGCAGTTCAGGGGGCCAGAACATTCAGTACTTC; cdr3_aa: CASSSGGQNIQYF
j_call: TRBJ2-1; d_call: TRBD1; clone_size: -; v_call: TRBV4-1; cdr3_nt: TGCGCCAGCAGCCAAGTAGGAGCAGGGGGCAATGAGCAGTTCTTC; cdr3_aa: CASSQVGAGGNEQFF
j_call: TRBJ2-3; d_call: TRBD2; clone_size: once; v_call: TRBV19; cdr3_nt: TGTGCCAGTAGTATCCCACTAGCGCCAGATACGCAGTATTTT; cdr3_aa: CASSIPLAPDTQYF
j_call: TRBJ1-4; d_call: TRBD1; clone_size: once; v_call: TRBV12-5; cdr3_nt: TGTGCTAGTGGTCCGACAGGGGGATCTAATGAAAAACTGTTTTTT; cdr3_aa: CASGPTGGSNEKLFF
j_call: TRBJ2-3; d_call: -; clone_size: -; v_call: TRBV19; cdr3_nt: TGTGCCAGTACCGAACTAGCTGGGGGCACAGATACGCAGTATTTT; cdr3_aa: CASTELAGGTDTQYF
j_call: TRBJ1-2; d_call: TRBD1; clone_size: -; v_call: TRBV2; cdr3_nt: TGTGCCAGCAGCCCCTCGACAGGGGGTGACTATGGCTACACCTTC; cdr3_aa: CASSPSTGGDYGYTF
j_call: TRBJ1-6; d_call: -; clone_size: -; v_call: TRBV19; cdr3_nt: TGTGCCAGTAGTCTCCCCGGGGATAATTCACCCCTCCACTTT; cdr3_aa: CASSLPGDNSPLHF
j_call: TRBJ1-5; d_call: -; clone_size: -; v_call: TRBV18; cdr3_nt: TGTGCCAGCTCGAGGGGCAGGGAGAATCAGCCCCAGCATTTT; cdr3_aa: CASSRGRENQPQHF
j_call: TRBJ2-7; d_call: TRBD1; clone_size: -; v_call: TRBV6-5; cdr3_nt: TGTGCCAGCAGCGGGACAGGCTGGGAGCAGTACTTC; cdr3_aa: CASSGTGWEQYF
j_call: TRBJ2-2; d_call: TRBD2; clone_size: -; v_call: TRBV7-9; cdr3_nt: TGTGCCAGCAGCTCGCCCCCTGGAAGCGGGGGAGGAACCGGGGAGCTGTTTTTT; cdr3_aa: CASSSPPGSGGGTGELFF
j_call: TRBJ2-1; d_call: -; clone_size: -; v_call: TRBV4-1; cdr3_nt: TGCGCCAGCAGCCAAGATAAGCAGTTCTTC; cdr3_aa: CASSQDKQFF
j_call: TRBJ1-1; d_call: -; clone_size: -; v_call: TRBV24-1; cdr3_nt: TGTGCCACCTCCCGGGGGGACACTGAAGCTTTCTTT; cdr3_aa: CATSRGDTEAFF
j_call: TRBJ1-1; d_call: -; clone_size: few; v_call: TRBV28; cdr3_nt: TGTGCCAGCAGTTTAGGCCTCATCACGGGGATGAACACTGAAGCTTTCTTT; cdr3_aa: CASSLGLITGMNTEAFF
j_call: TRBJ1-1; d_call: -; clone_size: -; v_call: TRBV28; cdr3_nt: TGTGCCATCACGGACGGAACTGAAGCTTTCTTT; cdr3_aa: CAITDGTEAFF